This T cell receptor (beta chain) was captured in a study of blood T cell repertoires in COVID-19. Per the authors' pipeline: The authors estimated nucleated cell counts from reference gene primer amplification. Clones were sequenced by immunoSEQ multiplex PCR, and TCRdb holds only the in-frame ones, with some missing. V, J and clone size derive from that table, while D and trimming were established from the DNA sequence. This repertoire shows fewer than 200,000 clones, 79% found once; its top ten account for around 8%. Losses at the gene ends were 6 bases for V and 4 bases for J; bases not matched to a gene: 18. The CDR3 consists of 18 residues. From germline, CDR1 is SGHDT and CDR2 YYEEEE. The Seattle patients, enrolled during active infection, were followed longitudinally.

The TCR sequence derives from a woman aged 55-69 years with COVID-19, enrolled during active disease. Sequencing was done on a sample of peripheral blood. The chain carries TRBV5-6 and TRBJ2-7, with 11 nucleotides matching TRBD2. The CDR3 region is CASIQLAGEPAKKYEQYF. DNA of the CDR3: TGTGCCAGCATCCAACTAGCGGGGGAACCTGCAAAGAAGTACGAGCAGTACTTC.